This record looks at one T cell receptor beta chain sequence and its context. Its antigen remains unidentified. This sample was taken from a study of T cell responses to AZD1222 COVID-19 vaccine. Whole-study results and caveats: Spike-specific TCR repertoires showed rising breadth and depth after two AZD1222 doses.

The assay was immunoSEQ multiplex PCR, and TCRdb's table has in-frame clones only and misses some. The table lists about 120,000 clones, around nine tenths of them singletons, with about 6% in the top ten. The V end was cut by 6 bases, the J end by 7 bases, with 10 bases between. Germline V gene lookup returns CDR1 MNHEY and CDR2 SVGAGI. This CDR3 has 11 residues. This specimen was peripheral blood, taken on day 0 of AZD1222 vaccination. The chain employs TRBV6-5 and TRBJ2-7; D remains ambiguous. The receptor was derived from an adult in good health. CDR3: CASSLHQEQYF. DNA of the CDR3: TGTGCCAGCAGCCTTCACCAGGAGCAGTACTTC.